Reported below is one TCR beta chain. Its target is not known. Each donor's status was that of a healthy bone marrow donor. The primer mix had 60 Vbeta and 13 Jbeta primers. Assay used: immunoSEQ multiplex PCR; TCRdb lists only in-frame clones, some missing. The repertoire holds over 150,000 clones, with about four fifths as singletons. This sample is drawn from a study of cytomegalovirus exposure and HLA in healthy donors. On the study more broadly: The early release's HLA-typed donors yielded 70 million to 85 million unique TCRs. Points from the study as a whole: Later, TCR association rates were found to vary by HLA locus, highest for DRB1 and lowest for HLA-C. The listing of 150 or so TCR beta chains classed them as cytomegalovirus-associated.

This TCR was sampled from a man aged 50-60 years in good health and CMV-seronegative. Sequenced: PBMCs.

This chain's CDR3 is CAWSHSGPSTDTQYF. DNA for the CDR3: TGTGCCTGGAGCCATAGCGGCCCTAGCACAGATACGCAGTATTTT. V usage is TRBV30 and J usage is TRBJ2-3; a possible D gene is TRBD2 (6 bases). Germline CDR1 is GTSNPN and CDR2 is SVGIG (reference sequence). Between the trimmed V and J ends, which lost 3 bases and 0 bases, there was a span of 13 bases. This CDR3 has 15 amino acids.